A selection of T cell receptor beta chains follows, all from one sample in a study of blood T cell repertoires in COVID-19. The protocol was immunoSEQ multiplex PCR, while the TCRdb copy is restricted to in-frame clones and leaves out a portion. The top ten hold about 13% of the sample, which has under 250,000 clones, 70% to 85% seen once. Material: peripheral blood. The receptors come from a human donor in a cohort sampled during active COVID-19. Each CDR3 is given with its conserved first and last residue. A D gene is named only where the DNA matches it firmly. Not every row has a clone size; where given, it reads once, few, many or a size class.

cdr3_nt cdr3_aa d_call j_call v_call clone_size
TGTGCCAGCAGCCCCGGGGGTCAGCCCCAGCATTTT CASSPGGQPQHF NA TRBJ1-5 TRBV28 few
TGTGCCAGCAGCCAAGATTCGGGTAGCGGGAGCTTCAGGCAGTTCTTC CASSQDSGSGSFRQFF TRBD2 TRBJ2-1 TRBV3-1/TRBV3-2 NA
TGTGCTAGTGGTTTGGTACCCACACGAACCGGACTCTCAAATGAGCAGTTCTTC CASGLVPTRTGLSNEQFF NA TRBJ2-1 TRBV12-5 once
TGCAGTGTCACAGGGTACAATGAGCAGTTCTTC CSVTGYNEQFF NA TRBJ2-1 TRBV20-1 NA
TGTGCCAGTAGTATCGGTGCACTAGCCAACGAGCAGTACTTC CASSIGALANEQYF NA TRBJ2-7 TRBV19 NA
TGTGCCAGCAGCCAAGTCGGACTAGCGCTAGTCCAGTTCTTC CASSQVGLALVQFF TRBD2 TRBJ2-1 TRBV14 NA
TGCGCCAGCAGCCGTCAACAGATATTGAACACTGAAGCTTTCTTT CASSRQQILNTEAFF NA TRBJ1-1 TRBV4-1 NA
TGTGCTAGTGGTTTTGGGTCAAAAGACAGGGTCGGGACCCAGTACTTC CASGFGSKDRVGTQYF TRBD1 TRBJ2-5 TRBV12-5 NA
TGTGCCAGCTCACCCTCAGGGGGACCCACAGATACGCAGTATTTT CASSPSGGPTDTQYF TRBD1 TRBJ2-3 TRBV18 NA
TGTGCCAGCAGCTTACCAGCAACTAATGAAAAACTGTTTTTT CASSLPATNEKLFF NA TRBJ1-4 TRBV7-8 NA
TGCGCCAGCAGCCCTAGGGGGACTAGCGGAAACATTCAGTACTTC CASSPRGTSGNIQYF TRBD2 TRBJ2-4 TRBV4-1 NA
TGCACCAGCAGCCTCGGAGGGGCGGACAGGGGCTACACCTTC CTSSLGGADRGYTF NA TRBJ1-2 TRBV1 few
TGCGCCAGCAGCTTGGGGGGAAGCGGCTATGGCTACACCTTC CASSLGGSGYGYTF NA TRBJ1-2 TRBV5-1 NA
TGCGCCAGCAGCCCCCTAGGGGGGGTGCGGGAAAAACTGTTTTTT CASSPLGGVREKLFF NA TRBJ1-4 TRBV4-1 NA
TGCGCCAGCAGCTTGGCTAGCGGGGCCTCCTACGAGCAGTACTTC CASSLASGASYEQYF TRBD2 TRBJ2-7 TRBV5-1 NA
TGTGCCAGCAGTTCAGCCGGGACTAGCGGGAATGAGCAGTTCTTC CASSSAGTSGNEQFF TRBD2 TRBJ2-1 TRBV27 NA
TGTGCCAGCAGTTTAAGGGGGAGGGCAAACAATGAGCAGTTCTTC CASSLRGRANNEQFF NA TRBJ2-1 TRBV28 NA
TGTGCCAGCTCACGCAACAGGGAGGGTGAAAAACTGTTTTTT CASSRNREGEKLFF NA TRBJ1-4 TRBV18 once
TGCGCCAGCAGCTCGGGACAGAATAATTCACCCCTCCACTTT CASSSGQNNSPLHF TRBD1 TRBJ1-6 TRBV5-1 once